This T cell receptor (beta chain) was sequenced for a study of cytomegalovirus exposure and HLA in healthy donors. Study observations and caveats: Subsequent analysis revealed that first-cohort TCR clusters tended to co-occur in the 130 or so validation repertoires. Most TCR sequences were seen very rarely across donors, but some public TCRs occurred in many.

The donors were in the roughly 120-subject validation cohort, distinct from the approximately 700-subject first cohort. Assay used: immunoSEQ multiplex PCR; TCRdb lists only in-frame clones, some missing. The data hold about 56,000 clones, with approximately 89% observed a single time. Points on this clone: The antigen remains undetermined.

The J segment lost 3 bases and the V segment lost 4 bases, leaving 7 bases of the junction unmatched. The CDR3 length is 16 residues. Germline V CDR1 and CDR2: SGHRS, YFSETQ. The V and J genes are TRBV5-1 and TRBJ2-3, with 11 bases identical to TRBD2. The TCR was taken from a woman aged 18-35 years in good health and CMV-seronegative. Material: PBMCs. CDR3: CASSQLAGVITDTQYF. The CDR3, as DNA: TGCGCCAGCAGCCAACTAGCGGGAGTGATAACAGATACGCAGTATTTT.